What follows are 25 T cell receptor beta chains derived from one specimen sequenced in a study of T-cell memory formation after mild COVID-19. TCRdb itself ran the 5' RACE reads through MiXCR, one entry per CDR3 protein. The sample shows 500,000 to 600,000 distinct CDR3 sequences, more than 15% of them seen only once. Material: PBMCs or a T cell subset sorted from them (not recorded which). The receptors shown here come from an adult woman who had mild COVID-19 (a few samples of this study predate the infection). Cell type and time point are not known.

V is TRBV7-9 and J is TRBJ1-6; a possible D gene is TRBD1 (5 bases). CDR1 and CDR2 from the germline V gene are SEHNR and FQNEAQ (reference sequence). There are 17 residues in the CDR3. V was pared by 5 bases and J by 7 bases, with 21 bases between. The CDR3 is CASSTANQGTPNSPLHF. The DNA for the CDR3 is TGTGCCAGCAGCACCGCTAACCAGGGTACGCCGAATTCACCCCTCCACTTT.

The chain employs TRBV7-9 and TRBJ2-7; D possibly uses TRBD1 or TRBD2 (5 bases each). Germline V gene data show CDR1 as SEHNR and CDR2 as FQNEAQ (reference sequence). V lost 5 bases to trimming and J lost 6 bases, with 17 bases between them. The CDR3 is made up of 14 amino acids. The CDR3: CASSQGVVAREQYF. In nucleotides, the CDR3 is TGTGCCAGCAGCCAGGGAGTCGTGGCTCGCGAGCAGTACTTC.

This clonotype was observed a few times. V is TRBV7-8 and J is TRBJ1-6; D possibly corresponds to TRBD1 (5 bases). Trimming removed 9 bases at V and 10 bases at J, with 19 bases between. The germline V gene has CDR1 SGHVS and CDR2 FQNEAQ. The CDR3 length is 14 residues. CDR3: CASRGNEGRSPLHF. The CDR3, as DNA: TGTGCCAGTCGGGGTAATGAGGGACGGTCACCCCTCCACTTT.

This chain links TRBV12-3 or TRBV12-4 with TRBJ1-3; no clear D gene. Between the trimmed V and J ends, which lost 3 bases and 0 bases, there was a span of 18 bases. The CDR3 is 18 residues long. Here the CDR3 reads CASSLARKQALSGNTIYF. Here the CDR3 DNA reads TGTGCCAGCAGTTTGGCTCGCAAACAAGCCCTCTCTGGAAACACCATATATTTT.

This clonotype appeared many times. This chain joins TRBV9 and TRBJ2-5; no firm D call. The germline V gene encodes CDR1 SGDLS and CDR2 YYNGEE. The CDR3 is 12 residues long. Trimming took 0 bases from V and 5 from J, leaving 5 bases between them. CDR3 DNA sequence: TGTGCCAGCAGCGTAGCCGGGGAGACCCAGTACTTC. Protein product: CASSVAGETQYF.

V and J are TRBV28 and TRBJ2-5; D may be TRBD1 or TRBD2 (6 bases each). Germline V lookup: CDR1 MDHEN, CDR2 SYDVKM. The CDR3 runs to 15 residues. V was clipped by 0 bases and J by 5 bases, with 13 bases between them. The CDR3 here is CASSLWGGGGETQYF. In DNA, the CDR3 is TGTGCCAGCAGTTTATGGGGGGGCGGCGGGGAGACCCAGTACTTC.

The sample holds a few counts of this clonotype. The chain has TRBV15 and TRBJ2-7; TRBD1 might be the D (6 bases). V lost 0 bases and J lost 1, with 13 bases in between. The CDR3 has 16 residues. Germline lookup yields CDR1 LNHNV and CDR2 YYDKDF (reference sequence). The CDR3 DNA reads as TGTGCCACCAGCAGAGATCTGACAGGCAAATCCTACGAGCAGTACTTC. Translating it yields CATSRDLTGKSYEQYF.

This chain links TRBV5-1 with TRBJ2-7, with TRBD2 matching 11 bases. Germline lookup yields CDR1 SGHRS and CDR2 YFSETQ. J was trimmed by 3 bases and V by 4 bases; bases with no gene match: 6. The CDR3 has 15 amino acids. As DNA, the CDR3 is TGCGCCAGCAGCCCCGGGACTAGCGGTTACTACGAGCAGTACTTC. Its translation: CASSPGTSGYYEQYF.

J is TRBJ1-2 and V is TRBV19, with TRBD1 identical over 7 bases. Looked up from germline, CDR1 is LNHDA and CDR2 is SQIVND (reference sequence). J was trimmed by 4 bases and V by 6 bases; bases with no gene match: 8. This CDR3 has 14 amino acids. Here the CDR3 DNA reads TGTGCCAGTAGGGTGGGACAGCCTAGCTATGGCTACACCTTC. It codes for CASRVGQPSYGYTF.

In this sample, this clonotype turned up a few times. The chain combines TRBV7-9 with TRBJ2-7; D is undetermined. Trimming left V 8 bases short and J 2 bases short, with 19 bases between. The CDR3 length is 15 residues. Germline CDR1 SEHNR, CDR2 FQNEAQ (reference sequence). In DNA, the CDR3 is TGTGCCAGCGCACCCCCGTTTCAAGCCGCCTACGAGCAGTACTTC. Protein: CASAPPFQAAYEQYF.

This clonotype appeared a few times. The V call is TRBV14, the J call TRBJ2-7, with a weak D call TRBD1 (6 bases). Germline V gene sequence: CDR1 SGHDN, CDR2 FVKESK. There are 14 residues in the CDR3. Trimming stripped 4 bases from V and 4 bases from J, with 14 bases between. The CDR3 reads CASSRRGWYYEQYF. In DNA form, the CDR3 reads TGTGCCAGCAGCCGCAGGGGTTGGTATTACGAGCAGTACTTC.

This clonotype was picked up a small number of times. V gene TRBV4-1 combines with J gene TRBJ2-7; 8 positions match TRBD2. The CDR3 extends over 17 amino acids. Germline V gene sequence: CDR1 MGHRA, CDR2 YSYEKL. With V trimmed by 4 bases and J by 4 bases, 15 bases remained unmatched. In DNA, the CDR3 is TGCGCCAGCAGCCGCAGATTTCTCTCGCGGGAGGCGTACGAGCAGTACTTC. As protein: CASSRRFLSREAYEQYF.

This clonotype was counted between two and nine times. The chain employs TRBV24-1 and TRBJ2-1; 9 bases agree with TRBD2. V trimming: 5 bases; J trimming: 4 bases; junction bases outside the gene matches: 8. The CDR3 runs 16 residues. Per germline, CDR1 KGHDR and CDR2 SFDVKD. The CDR3 is CATSGPTSGSYNEQFF. The DNA of the CDR3 is TGTGCCACCAGTGGCCCTACTAGCGGGTCTTACAATGAGCAGTTCTTC.

This clonotype was found a few times. The chain is built from TRBV12-3 or TRBV12-4 and TRBJ2-7; D may be TRBD2 (6 bases). The V end lost 7 bases, the J end lost 0 bases, and 16 bases lay between the germline ends. The CDR3 consists of 15 residues. CDR3 amino acids: CASTAAGLSSYEQYF. The CDR3 DNA reads as TGTGCCAGCACAGCGGCGGGACTGAGCTCCTACGAGCAGTACTTC.

This clonotype was counted a few times. J is TRBJ2-5 and V is TRBV7-3; TRBD1 matches 9 bases. The germline V gene encodes CDR1 SGHTA and CDR2 FQGTGA. The V gene end was trimmed by 4 bases and the J gene end by 4 bases; junction bases not matched to a gene: 10. This CDR3 is built from 16 residues. The CDR3 DNA follows: TGTGCCAGCAGCTCGTCCCGACAGGGGGGAGGAGAGACCCAGTACTTC. Translation: CASSSSRQGGGETQYF. Filled out from reference TRBV7-3 and TRBJ2-5, the complete variable domain reads GAGVSQTPSNKVTEKGKYVELRCDPISGHTALYWYRQSLGQGPEFLIYFQGTGAADDSGLPNDRFFAVRPEGSVSTLKIQRTERGDSAVYLCASSSSRQGGGETQYFGPGTRLLVL.

This chain's CDR3 is CASSPDRGSNEKLFF. CDR3 coding DNA: TGTGCCAGCAGCCCGGACAGGGGGTCTAATGAAAAACTGTTTTTT. This sequence joins TRBV11-2 and TRBJ1-4, with 10 nucleotides matching TRBD1. The length of the CDR3 is 15 residues. CDR1 and CDR2 (germline): SGHAT, FQNNGV. After removal of 5 bases from V and 3 bases from J, the junction contained 3 bases not matched to a gene.

This rearrangement joins TRBV29-1 to TRBJ1-1, with D possibly matching TRBD1 (5 bases). This CDR3 has 15 residues. Trimming stripped 4 bases from V and 1 base from J, with 16 bases between. Germline V gene sequence: CDR1 SQVTM, CDR2 ANQGSEA. CDR3: CSVVGPGGSNTEAFF. The CDR3 nucleotides read TGCAGCGTTGTGGGACCCGGGGGATCGAACACTGAAGCTTTCTTT.

The chain uses TRBV19 and TRBJ2-1, with TRBD2 identical over 10 bases. This CDR3 region has 13 residues. The trim removed 8 bases at V and 6 bases at J, leaving 4 bases unmatched. Looked up from germline, CDR1 is LNHDA and CDR2 is SQIVND (reference sequence). CDR3 protein: CASGIAGGNEQFF. DNA of the CDR3: TGTGCCAGTGGGATAGCGGGAGGCAATGAGCAGTTCTTC. Supplemented by reference TRBV19 and TRBJ2-1, the full variable domain reads DGGITQSPKYLFRKEGQNVTLSCEQNLNHDAMYWYRQDPGQGLRLIYYSQIVNDFQKGDIAEGYSVSREKKESFPLTVTSAQKNPTAFYLCASGIAGGNEQFFGPGTRLTVL.

The gene calls are TRBV6-5 and TRBJ2-6; TRBD1 matches 7 bases. Germline V lookup: CDR1 MNHEY, CDR2 SVGAGI. The CDR3 totals 16 residues. V was clipped by 5 bases and J by 4 bases; unmatched bases: 8. CDR3 sequence reads: CASSRQGMGGANVLTF. The CDR3 DNA follows: TGTGCCAGCAGTCGACAGGGAATGGGCGGGGCCAACGTCCTGACTTTC.

The chain couples TRBV7-6 to TRBJ1-1; a possible D gene is TRBD1 (5 bases). CDR1 SGHVS and CDR2 FNYEAQ come from the germline V gene. V gave up 7 bases and J gave up 2 bases, with 11 bases separating them. The CDR3 consists of 13 residues. CDR3 sequence reads: CASTSDRNTEAFF. CDR3 bases: TGTGCCAGCACTTCCGACAGAAACACTGAAGCTTTCTTT.

This clonotype was counted a few times. This chain connects TRBV5-5 to TRBJ2-7, with 8 bases matching TRBD1. J was trimmed by 4 bases and V by 0 bases; bases with no gene match: 18. The CDR3 sequence is 19 residues long. Germline CDR1 is SGHKS and CDR2 is YYEKEE (reference sequence). CDR3 in amino acids: CASSLARAGGGINPYEQYF. The CDR3 nucleotides read TGTGCCAGCAGCTTGGCCCGGGCAGGGGGCGGAATCAACCCTTACGAGCAGTACTTC. Full variable domain (remainder filled in from reference TRBV5-5 and TRBJ2-7): DAGVTQSPTHLIKTRGQQVTLRCSPISGHKSVSWYQQVLGQGPQFIFQYYEKEERGRGNFPDRFSARQFPNYSSELNVNALLLGDSALYLCASSLARAGGGINPYEQYFGPGTRLTVT.

The V gene is TRBV7-2, the J gene TRBJ2-5; a weak D match, TRBD2 (5 bases). Germline loops: CDR1 SGHTA, CDR2 FQGNSA. This CDR3 has 13 residues. V gave up 4 bases and J gave up 5 bases, with 11 bases separating them. The DNA for the CDR3 is TGTGCCAGCAGCTCCCCGGGAAGGGAGACCCAGTACTTC. It yields the protein CASSSPGRETQYF. The full variable domain, in which reference TRBV7-2 and TRBJ2-5 provide the parts outside the CDR3, is GAGVSQSPSNKVTEKGKDVELRCDPISGHTALYWYRQSLGQGLEFLIYFQGNSAPDKSGLPSDRFSAERTGGSVSTLTIQRTQQEDSAVYLCASSSPGRETQYFGPGTRLLVL.

In its sample, this clonotype was seen a few times. This chain links TRBV11-2 with TRBJ2-1; no definite D call. The CDR3 is 16 residues long. Germline assignment: CDR1 SGHAT and CDR2 FQNNGV. Trimming removed 2 bases from V and 1 base from J, with 12 bases in between. DNA of the CDR3: TGTGCCAGCAGCTTATGGGCGGAATATTCCTACAATGAGCAGTTCTTC. Translation gives CASSLWAEYSYNEQFF.

There are a few counts of this clonotype. The rearrangement links TRBV9 to TRBJ2-5; possibly TRBD1 for D (5 bases). This CDR3 region has 15 residues. V lost 4 bases and J 5 bases, leaving 18 bases between the germline ends. Germline V gene sequence: CDR1 SGDLS, CDR2 YYNGEE. The DNA for the CDR3 is TGTGCCAGCAGCCTCGGACAACCATTGGGGGAGACCCAGTACTTC. It codes for CASSLGQPLGETQYF.

The rearrangement uses TRBV7-3 and TRBJ2-3; the D gene is possibly TRBD2 (7 bases). Per germline, CDR1 SGHTA and CDR2 FQGTGA. Trimming took off 2 bases at V and 5 bases at J, with 17 bases between the two ends. The CDR3 is 16 amino acids. The DNA for the CDR3 is TGTGCCAGCAGCTTACATGCGCTGGGGGGGCAAGATACGCAGTATTTT. Protein: CASSLHALGGQDTQYF.